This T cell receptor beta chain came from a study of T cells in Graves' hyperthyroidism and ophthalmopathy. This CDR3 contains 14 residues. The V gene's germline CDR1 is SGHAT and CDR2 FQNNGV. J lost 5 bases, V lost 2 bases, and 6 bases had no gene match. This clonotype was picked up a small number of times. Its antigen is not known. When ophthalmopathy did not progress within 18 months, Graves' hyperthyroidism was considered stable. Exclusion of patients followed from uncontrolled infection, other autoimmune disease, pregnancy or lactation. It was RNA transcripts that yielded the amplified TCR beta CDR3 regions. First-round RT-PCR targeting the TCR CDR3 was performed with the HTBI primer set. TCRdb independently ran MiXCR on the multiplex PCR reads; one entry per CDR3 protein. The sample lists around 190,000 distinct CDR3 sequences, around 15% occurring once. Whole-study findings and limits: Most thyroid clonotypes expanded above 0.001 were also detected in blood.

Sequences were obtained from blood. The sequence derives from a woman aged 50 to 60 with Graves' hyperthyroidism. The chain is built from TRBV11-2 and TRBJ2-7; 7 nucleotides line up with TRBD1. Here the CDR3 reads CASSLQYRGHEQYF. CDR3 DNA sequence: TGTGCCAGCAGCTTACAATACAGGGGTCACGAGCAGTACTTC.